This T cell receptor (beta chain) is drawn from a study of post-analysis software for immune sequencing data. This clonotype came up a few times. Its antigen is not known. Presence of unique molecular identifiers characterized the TCR beta cDNA libraries. Each CDR3 protein gets one entry after TCRdb re-called the PCR reads with MiXCR. The repertoire holds more than 450,000 distinct CDR3 sequences, with about 40% as singletons. The study, taken as a whole, reports: When patients were compared with controls, roughly five TRBV segments were more frequent, TRBV5-6, TRBV5-1 and TRBV20-1 among them.

Germline V gene lookup returns CDR1 SGDLS and CDR2 YYNGEE. The CDR3 has 14 residues. Between the trimmed V and J ends, which lost 0 bases and 3 bases, there was a span of 9 bases. Sequenced input: blood. The chain employs TRBV9 and TRBJ1-2; D perhaps matches TRBD1 (5 bases). The receptor was derived from a girl aged 5-17 years with multiple sclerosis. CDR3 region: CASSVGFRDYGYTF. CDR3 coding DNA: TGTGCCAGCAGCGTAGGGTTCAGGGACTATGGCTACACCTTC.